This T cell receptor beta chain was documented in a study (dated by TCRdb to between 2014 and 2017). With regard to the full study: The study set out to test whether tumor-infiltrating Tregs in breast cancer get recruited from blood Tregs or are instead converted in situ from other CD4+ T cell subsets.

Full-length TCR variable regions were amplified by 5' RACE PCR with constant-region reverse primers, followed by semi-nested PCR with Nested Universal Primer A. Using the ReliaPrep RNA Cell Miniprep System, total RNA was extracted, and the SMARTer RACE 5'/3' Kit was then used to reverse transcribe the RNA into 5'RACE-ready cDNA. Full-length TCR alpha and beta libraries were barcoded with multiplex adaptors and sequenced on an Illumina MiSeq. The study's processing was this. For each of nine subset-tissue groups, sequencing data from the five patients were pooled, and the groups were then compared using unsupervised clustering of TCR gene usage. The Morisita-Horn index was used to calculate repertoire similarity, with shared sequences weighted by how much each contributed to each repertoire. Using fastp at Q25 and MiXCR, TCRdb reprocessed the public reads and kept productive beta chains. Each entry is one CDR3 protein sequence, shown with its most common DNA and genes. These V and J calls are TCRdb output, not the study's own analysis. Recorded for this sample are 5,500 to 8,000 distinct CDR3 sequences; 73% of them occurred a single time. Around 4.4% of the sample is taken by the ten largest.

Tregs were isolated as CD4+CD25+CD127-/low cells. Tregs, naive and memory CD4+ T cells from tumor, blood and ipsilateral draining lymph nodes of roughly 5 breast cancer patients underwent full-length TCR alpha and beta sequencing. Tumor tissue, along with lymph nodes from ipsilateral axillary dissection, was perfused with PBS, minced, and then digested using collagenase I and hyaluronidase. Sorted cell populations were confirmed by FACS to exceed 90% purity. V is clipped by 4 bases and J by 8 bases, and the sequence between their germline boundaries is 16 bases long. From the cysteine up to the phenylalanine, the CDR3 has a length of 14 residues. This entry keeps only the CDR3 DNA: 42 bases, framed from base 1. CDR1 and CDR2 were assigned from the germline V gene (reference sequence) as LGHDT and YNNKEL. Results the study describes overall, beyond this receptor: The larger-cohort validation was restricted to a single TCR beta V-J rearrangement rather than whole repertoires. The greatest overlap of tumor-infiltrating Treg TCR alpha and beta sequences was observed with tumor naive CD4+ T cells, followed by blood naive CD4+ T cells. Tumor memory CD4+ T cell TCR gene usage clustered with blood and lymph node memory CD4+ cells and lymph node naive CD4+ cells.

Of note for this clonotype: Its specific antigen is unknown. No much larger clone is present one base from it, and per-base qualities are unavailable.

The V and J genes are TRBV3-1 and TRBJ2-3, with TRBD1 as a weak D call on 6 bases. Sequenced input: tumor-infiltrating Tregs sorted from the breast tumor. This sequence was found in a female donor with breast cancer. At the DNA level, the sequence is TGTGCCAGCAGCCGAAGACAGGACCGGGGTACGCAGTATTTT. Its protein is CASSRRQDRGTQYF.